These 10 T cell receptor beta chains were all obtained from the same sample, sequenced in a study of CD8+CD57+ T cells in acquired aplastic anemia. Previously, flow cytometry had revealed CD8+CD57+ cell expansion in the patients chosen for sequencing. Profiling that covered TCR beta VDJ and CDR3 relied on genomic DNA as its template. In TCRdb, the reads were re-called with MiXCR into one record per CDR3 protein. The repertoire holds under 200,000 distinct CDR3 sequences, under 55% seen once, with around 2.9% in the top ten. Source material: sorted CD4+, CD8+, or CD8+CD57+ T cells (not recorded which) from PBMCs. The receptors stem from a human donor with aplastic anemia.

The genes are TRBV15 and TRBJ2-4; possible D gene TRBD1, 6 bases. The V and J ends lost 1 base and 3 bases respectively, with 16 bases between them. The germline V gene encodes CDR1 LNHNV and CDR2 YYDKDF (reference sequence). The CDR3 covers 17 residues. The DNA of the CDR3 is TGTGCCACCAGCAGAGGCGACCTTGGGACAATCAAAAACATTCAGTACTTC. It specifies CATSRGDLGTIKNIQYF.

Notes on this clonotype: With a much larger clone just one base away, this may be a read error. The rearrangement uses TRBV9 and TRBJ2-1, with 11 bases lining up with TRBD2. Germline values: CDR1 SGDLS, CDR2 YYNGEE. CDR3 length: 15 amino acids. The junction had 9 bases not matched to a gene; V was cut back by 3 bases and J by 10 bases. CDR3 sequence: CASSGSTSGSYEQFF. The CDR3 nucleotides read TGTGCCAGCAGCGGATCTACTAGCGGGAGCTACGAGCAGTTCTTC. Variable domain in full (rest from reference TRBV9 and TRBJ2-1): DSGVTQTPKHLITATGQRVTLRCSPRSGDLSVYWYQQSLDQGLQFLIQYYNGEERAKGNILERFSAQQFPDLHSELNLSSLELGDSALYFCASSGSTSGSYEQFFGPGTRLTVL.

This clonotype was counted ten times or more. The chain is built from TRBV19 and TRBJ2-7; 9 bases line up with TRBD1. The CDR3 covers 12 residues. Germline CDR1 and CDR2: LNHDA and SQIVND (reference sequence). V dropped 5 bases and J dropped 4; count of bases not matched to a gene: 0. Here the CDR3 reads CASSDRGYEQYF. The CDR3, as DNA: TGTGCCAGTAGTGACAGGGGGTACGAGCAGTACTTC.

This clonotype was counted only a few times. This rearrangement joins TRBV20-1 to TRBJ2-5, with D perhaps matching TRBD2 (7 bases). Trimming removed 0 bases at V and 1 base at J, with 15 bases between. The germline gives CDR1 DFQATT, CDR2 SNEGSKA (reference sequence). The CDR3 is made up of 16 amino acids. CDR3 residues: CSARDYRGALQETQYF. In DNA form, the CDR3 reads TGCAGTGCTAGAGATTACCGGGGGGCCCTCCAAGAGACCCAGTACTTC.

On this clonotype itself: The CDR3 does not end in the conserved phenylalanine or tryptophan, so this is likely a read error. The DNA is omitted, as the CDR3 cannot be located on it reliably, and the CDR3 follows TCRdb's listing. The chain combines TRBV7-6 with TRBJ2-7; TRBD1, as called in the table, went unchecked against the DNA. The CDR3 spans 8 amino acids, including both terminal residues. The V gene's germline CDR1 is SGHVS and CDR2 FNYEAQ. The chain's CDR3 is CASSLTGG.

This clonotype was seen at least ten times. This chain connects TRBV11-2 to TRBJ1-2, with 9 bases lining up with TRBD1. Germline V gene sequence: CDR1 SGHAT, CDR2 FQNNGV. The CDR3 length is 18 residues. Unmatched junction bases numbered 12, after V lost 4 bases and J lost 0 bases. CDR3: CASSSLRDRVLTNYGYTF. As DNA, the CDR3 is TGTGCCAGCAGCTCCCTACGGGACAGGGTTTTAACTAACTATGGCTACACCTTC.

This clonotype has at least ten counts. The V call is TRBV20-1, the J call TRBJ2-5; 7 nucleotides match TRBD2. The CDR3 is 14 residues long. CDR1 DFQATT and CDR2 SNEGSKA come from the germline V gene (reference sequence). Losses at the gene ends were 7 bases for V and 4 bases for J; bases not matched to a gene: 12. CDR3 in DNA: TGCAGTGTTCGGAGGCGGGAGCGTGGAGAGACCCAGTACTTC. This gives the protein CSVRRRERGETQYF.

In its sample, this clonotype was seen many times. The chain joins TRBV4-2 to TRBJ1-5; the match to TRBD1 covers 9 bases. This CDR3 is 13 amino acids long. Per the germline V gene, CDR1 is LGHNA and CDR2 is YNFKEQ. The V gene end was trimmed by 3 bases and the J gene end by 10 bases; junction bases not matched to a gene: 4. The CDR3 is CASSHDRGGPQHF. Written as DNA, the CDR3 is TGTGCCAGCAGCCACGACAGGGGGGGACCCCAGCATTTT.

This clonotype was detected only a few times. The rearrangement uses TRBV6-5 and TRBJ1-4; 7 bases are shared with TRBD1. Germline values: CDR1 MNHEY, CDR2 SVGAGI. The CDR3 runs to 15 residues. Germline trimming cut 2 bases from V and 10 bases from J; bases unmatched to any gene: 10. CDR3 protein: CASSYQEGAQGKLFF. Written as DNA, the CDR3 is TGTGCCAGCAGTTACCAGGAGGGGGCGCAGGGAAAACTGTTTTTT.

The J gene is TRBJ1-1, the V gene TRBV29-1, with 7 bases matching TRBD1. V gave up 7 bases and J gave up 4 bases; unmatched junction bases: 9. This CDR3 has 13 amino acids. The germline V gene encodes CDR1 SQVTM and CDR2 ANQGSEA. CDR3 amino acids: CSDLTGTGTEAFF. In nucleotides, the CDR3 is TGCAGCGATCTGACAGGGACGGGCACTGAAGCTTTCTTT.